The rows below give T cell receptor beta chains drawn from one sample of a study of cytomegalovirus exposure and HLA in healthy donors. Clones were sequenced by immunoSEQ multiplex PCR, and TCRdb holds only the in-frame ones, with some missing. This sample has around 150,000 clones; 70% to 80% occur once, and the top ten carry under 4.5%. Sequencing was performed on PBMCs. Every receptor here comes from a man aged 18 to 29 in good health and CMV-seronegative. Both conserved end residues are part of each CDR3. Fields, in order: clone size, J gene, V gene, D gene, CDR3 protein, CDR3 DNA. D genes are given only for firm matches. Some rows have no size entry. The others give once, few or many, or a class for an expanded clone.

NA,TRBJ2-5,TRBV7-2,NA,CASSFPNQETQYF,TGTGCCAGCAGCTTCCCCAACCAAGAGACCCAGTACTTC
NA,TRBJ2-7,TRBV6-1,TRBD2,CASSEYGLADSYEQYF,TGTGCCAGCAGTGAATACGGACTAGCGGACTCCTACGAGCAGTACTTC
NA,TRBJ1-3,TRBV6-1,TRBD1,CASKRTGDSGNTIYF,TGTGCCAGCAAGAGGACAGGAGACTCTGGAAACACCATATATTTT
NA,TRBJ1-6,TRBV30,NA,CAWSLPPLSRGSPINSPLHF,TGTGCCTGGAGCCTCCCGCCCCTCAGTAGGGGATCCCCGATTAATTCACCCCTCCACTTT
NA,TRBJ1-5,TRBV28,TRBD1,CASTLGPGQGLGHF,TGTGCCAGCACCCTGGGGCCGGGACAGGGATTAGGGCATTTT
few,TRBJ2-5,TRBV7-3,NA,CASSPQGKQETQYF,TGTGCCAGCAGTCCCCAGGGAAAACAAGAGACCCAGTACTTC
few,TRBJ2-7,TRBV19,TRBD1,CATSTPGGIYEQYF,TGTGCCACCTCGACTCCAGGGGGCATCTACGAGCAGTACTTC
NA,TRBJ1-1,TRBV30,NA,CAWRGRGLNTEAFF,TGTGCCTGGAGGGGCAGGGGCTTGAACACTGAAGCTTTCTTT
NA,TRBJ2-7,TRBV6-6,NA,CASSYSGGGLSYEQYF,TGTGCCAGCAGTTACTCGGGCGGGGGCCTCTCCTACGAGCAGTACTTC
NA,TRBJ2-7,TRBV29-1,NA,CSVEDQGYEQYF,TGCAGCGTTGAAGATCAGGGCTACGAGCAGTACTTC
NA,TRBJ2-2,TRBV19,NA,CASSIYGGELFF,TGTGCCAGTAGTATCTACGGCGGGGAGCTGTTTTTT
NA,TRBJ2-1,TRBV11-2,TRBD2,CASSSLAGVGGNEQFF,TGTGCCAGCAGCTCACTAGCGGGAGTGGGGGGGAATGAGCAGTTCTTC
few,TRBJ1-6,TRBV15,NA,CATRNLLAGYNSPLHF,TGTGCCACCAGGAACCTTCTAGCCGGTTATAATTCACCCCTCCACTTT
NA,TRBJ2-7,TRBV27,NA,CASSLFAGYEQYF,TGTGCCAGCAGTTTATTTGCGGGATACGAGCAGTACTTC
NA,TRBJ1-6,TRBV2,NA,CASSQGEAKGSPLHF,TGTGCCAGCAGCCAAGGGGAGGCAAAGGGATCACCCCTCCACTTT
NA,TRBJ1-1,TRBV19,TRBD1,CASSATGTGLTEAFF,TGTGCCAGTAGTGCCACCGGGACAGGGCTCACTGAAGCTTTCTTT
NA,TRBJ2-7,TRBV30,TRBD2,CAWSVLLAGAYEQYF,TGTGCCTGGAGTGTATTGCTAGCGGGAGCCTACGAGCAGTACTTC
NA,TRBJ1-3,TRBV4-2,TRBD1,CASSHDISRGLGGNTIYF,TGTGCCAGCAGCCACGATATCTCTAGGGGGCTCGGTGGAAACACCATATATTTT
NA,TRBJ1-1,TRBV14,TRBD1,CASSQTGANTEAFF,TGTGCCAGCAGCCAAACAGGGGCCAACACTGAAGCTTTCTTT
NA,TRBJ2-1,TRBV5-1,NA,CASSLGSSYNDQFF,TGCGCCAGCAGCTTGGGTAGCTCCTACAATGATCAGTTCTTC
NA,TRBJ2-7,TRBV10-1,NA,CASSESVGAPYEQYF,TGCGCCAGCAGTGAGTCGGTGGGAGCCCCCTACGAGCAGTACTTC
NA,TRBJ1-5,TRBV10-1,NA,CASSTWKGGNQPQHF,TGCGCCAGCAGTACCTGGAAAGGGGGCAATCAGCCCCAGCATTTT
NA,TRBJ1-1,TRBV2,TRBD1,CASGDRGVTEAFF,TGTGCCAGCGGGGACAGGGGGGTGACTGAAGCTTTCTTT
NA,TRBJ2-5,TRBV5-1,NA,CASSLGGGLDSETQYF,TGCGCCAGCAGCTTGGGTGGGGGCTTGGATTCAGAGACCCAGTACTTC
NA,TRBJ1-5,TRBV19,NA,CATSTGTNQPQHF,TGTGCCACTTCGACAGGCACAAATCAGCCCCAGCATTTT
NA,TRBJ1-1,TRBV6-5,NA,CASSPRQAMNTEAFF,TGTGCCAGCAGCCCCCGACAGGCGATGAACACTGAAGCTTTCTTT
NA,TRBJ2-7,TRBV28,NA,CASSSAGVVYEQYF,TGTGCCAGCAGTTCAGCAGGGGTGGTATACGAGCAGTACTTC
few,TRBJ2-7,TRBV5-1,TRBD2,CASSSGGAYEQYF,TGCGCCAGCAGCAGCGGGGGGGCCTACGAGCAGTACTTC
NA,TRBJ1-5,TRBV19,TRBD1,CASSKTNRGEQPQHF,TGTGCCAGTAGTAAGACTAACAGGGGGGAACAGCCCCAGCATTTT
NA,TRBJ2-2,TRBV6-5,NA,CASSPGAGELFF,TGTGCCAGCAGCCCCGGGGCCGGGGAGCTGTTTTTT
NA,TRBJ2-7,TRBV21-1,NA,CASSKEVGQGDPYEQYF,TGTGCCAGCAGCAAAGAAGTAGGACAGGGCGATCCCTACGAGCAGTACTTC
NA,TRBJ1-5,TRBV28,TRBD1,CASSYRTGNQPQHF,TGTGCCAGCAGCTACCGGACAGGGAATCAGCCCCAGCATTTT
NA,TRBJ1-4,TRBV28,TRBD1,CASSSGQVEKLFF,TGTGCCAGCAGTTCGGGACAGGTAGAAAAACTGTTTTTT
NA,TRBJ2-5,TRBV28,TRBD1,CASSLGTGRLETQYF,TGTGCCAGCAGTTTGGGGACAGGGCGCCTGGAGACCCAGTACTTC
NA,TRBJ2-5,TRBV13,NA,CASSLSQETQYF,TGTGCCAGCAGCCTCAGCCAAGAGACCCAGTACTTC
NA,TRBJ2-7,TRBV7-7,TRBD2,CASSPGTTSYEQYF,TGTGCCAGCAGCCCCGGGACTACGTCCTACGAGCAGTACTTC
NA,TRBJ2-3,TRBV6-1,TRBD1,CASREDRGTDTQYF,TGTGCCAGCAGGGAGGACAGGGGTACAGATACGCAGTATTTT
NA,TRBJ1-2,TRBV19,NA,CASSIQTGNSYGYTF,TGTGCCAGTAGTATTCAGACAGGAAACTCCTATGGCTACACCTTC
NA,TRBJ1-2,TRBV11-2,TRBD1,CASSLFLGTGGGYTF,TGTGCCAGCAGCTTATTCTTGGGGACAGGGGGTGGCTACACCTTC
NA,TRBJ1-2,TRBV14,NA,CASSQVDSLYGYTF,TGTGCCAGCAGCCAAGTTGACAGCCTCTATGGCTACACCTTC
NA,TRBJ1-1,TRBV27,NA,CASMHLTVTTEAFF,TGTGCCAGCATGCACCTGACAGTCACTACTGAAGCTTTCTTT
NA,TRBJ1-1,TRBV6-1,TRBD1,CASSGTGGDTEAFF,TGTGCCAGCAGTGGGACAGGGGGGGACACTGAAGCTTTCTTT
once,TRBJ1-2,TRBV4-1,NA,CASSQGEFQGAMGGYGYTF,TGCGCCAGCAGCCAAGGGGAATTCCAGGGCGCTATGGGGGGCTATGGCTACACCTTC
NA,TRBJ2-1,TRBV27,TRBD1,CASRLAGGSSYNEQFF,TGTGCCAGCAGACTAGCAGGGGGCTCGTCCTACAATGAGCAGTTCTTC
once,TRBJ1-3,TRBV4-1,TRBD1,CASSLARWDRGLGNTIYF,TGCGCCAGCAGTCTCGCCCGGTGGGACAGGGGATTAGGAAACACCATATATTTT
NA,TRBJ2-7,TRBV6-1,NA,CASSGRGGESSYEQYF,TGTGCCAGCAGTGGTCGTGGCGGGGAAAGCTCCTACGAGCAGTACTTC